Reported below is one TCR beta chain. As yet, its antigen is unknown. Germline assignment: CDR1 GTSNPN and CDR2 SVGIG (reference sequence). This CDR3 spans 13 amino acids. It was by 5'RACE template switching with UMIs that TCR beta cDNA was made. TCRdb re-analyzed the 5' RACE reads; it lists each CDR3 protein once, without DNA. Its listing shows roughly 450,000 distinct CDR3 sequences. This specimen belongs to a study of T cells expressing NK-cell markers. Study-level information: Investigators obtained TCR beta repertoires from sorted CD3+CD56+NKG2C+, CD3+CD56+NKG2C- and CD3+CD56-NKG2C+ T cells. Eight donors were sequenced, seven testing HCMV-seropositive and one testing seronegative.

General study findings and limits: There were a few donors in whom these clonotypes also led the CD3+CD56-NKG2C+ fraction.

The sequencing input was blood T cells: a sorted CD56 or NKG2C T cell subset, CD4+ or CD8+ T cells, or bulk PBMC T cells (not recorded which). The chain couples TRBV30 to TRBJ1-2; TCRdb returns TRBD1, unconfirmable since there is no DNA. This clonotype was obtained from a woman aged 45-60 years in good health. The CDR3 sequence is CAWSAGTGYGYTF.